The 16 T cell receptor beta chains listed next were all sequenced from one sample in a study of shared clonotypes between healthy human individuals. Here immunoSEQ multiplex PCR was the method, and the copy in TCRdb shows in-frame clones only, minus some. The sample shows more than 1 million clones, around 78% of them seen only once. Material for sequencing was memory CD4+ T cells from PBMCs. Subset in this sample: CD45RA-negative fraction. All receptors come from a man aged 18 to 29 in good health. Some clones in this sample may be carry-over from other donors' samples.

The chain is built from TRBV28 and TRBJ1-2; weak D call: TRBD1 (6 bases). Germline-derived CDR1 and CDR2 are MDHEN and SYDVKM. V shed 3 bases and J shed 5 bases, with 13 bases lying between them. This CDR3 has 14 residues. This CDR3 is CASSLGRGLYGYTF. CDR3 bases: TGTGCCAGCAGTTTGGGCAGGGGCCTTTATGGCTACACCTTC.

J is TRBJ1-3 and V is TRBV2; no firm D call. Between the trimmed V and J ends, which lost 7 bases and 6 bases, there was a span of 13 bases. The CDR3 is 13 residues long. Germline V gene lookup returns CDR1 SNHLY and CDR2 FYNNEI. CDR3 sequence reads: CASTSANLNTIYF. Written as DNA, the CDR3 is TGTGCCAGCACCTCAGCCAACTTAAACACCATATATTTT.

V and J are TRBV27 and TRBJ2-7; D is unclear. The germline CDR1 and CDR2 sequences are MNHEY and SMNVEV (reference sequence). The CDR3 has 15 residues. The V and J ends lost 5 bases and 7 bases respectively, with 21 bases between them. DNA of the CDR3: TGTGCCAGCAGTCGGTCTGGGCGGAGTCTCAGGGAGCAGTACTTC. Translating it yields CASSRSGRSLREQYF.

This rearrangement joins TRBV9 to TRBJ2-1, with D tentatively TRBD1 (7 bases). CDR1 and CDR2 (germline): SGDLS, YYNGEE. This CDR3 is 16 amino acids long. V lost 4 bases and J lost 4, with 18 bases in between. The CDR3 DNA sequence: TGTGCCAGCAGCCTAACGGCGGGACAGACTTACAATGAGCAGTTCTTC. Translating it yields CASSLTAGQTYNEQFF.

In the case of this clone: Other DNA sequences in this specimen translate into the identical CDR3. V is TRBV28 and J is TRBJ1-1; D gene uncertain. The germline V gene encodes CDR1 MDHEN and CDR2 SYDVKM. The CDR3 covers 14 residues. V lost 5 bases, J lost 1 base, and 11 bases lay in between. The CDR3: CASSRGRWNTEAFF. The CDR3 coding sequence is TGTGCCAGCAGTCGTGGGCGGTGGAACACTGAAGCTTTCTTT.

For this clone: This may stem from a read error, because a much larger clone lies one nucleotide away. Distinct nucleotide sequences in the sample also encode this CDR3. The gene calls are TRBV29-1 and TRBJ1-2, with TRBD1 matching over 7 bases. Trimming at V came to 7 bases and at J to 3 bases, leaving 2 bases not matched to a gene. Germline CDR1 and CDR2: SQVTM and ANQGSEA. This CDR3 has 11 residues. This CDR3 reads CSGGQDYGYTF. CDR3 in DNA: TGCAGCGGTGGACAGGACTATGGCTACACCTTC.

This chain uses TRBV14 with TRBJ2-5; TRBD2 matches 9 bases. With V trimmed by 2 bases and J by 0 bases, 10 bases remained unmatched. In germline, CDR1 is SGHDN, CDR2 FVKESK. This CDR3 has 18 residues. The CDR3: CASSQSSLAGPYQETQYF. CDR3 bases: TGTGCCAGCAGCCAAAGCTCGCTAGCGGGGCCGTACCAAGAGACCCAGTACTTC. The variable domain in full, completed from reference TRBV14 and TRBJ2-5, reads EAGVTQFPSHSVIEKGQTVTLRCDPISGHDNLYWYRRVMGKEIKFLLHFVKESKQDESGMPNNRFLAERTGGTYSTLKVQPAELEDSGVYFCASSQSSLAGPYQETQYFGPGTRLLVL.

The sample holds a few counts of this clone. The CDR3 region has the DNA TGTGCCACCCAGCAGGGGGCAAAAGGCTACACCTTC. Translation gives CATQQGAKGYTF. The chain links TRBV7-9 to TRBJ1-2; TRBD1 aligns across 8 bases. The V segment lost 10 bases and the J segment 8 bases; nucleotides outside the gene matches: 9. CDR1 and CDR2 (germline): SEHNR, FQNEAQ (reference sequence). The CDR3 covers 12 residues.

The V call is TRBV6-5, the J call TRBJ1-3; 7 nucleotides line up with TRBD1. The CDR3 has 15 residues. Germline V gives CDR1 MNHEY, CDR2 SVGAGI. V gave up 6 bases and J gave up 3 bases; unmatched junction bases: 8. The CDR3 here is CASSVRDSIGNTIYF. The CDR3 DNA is TGTGCCAGCAGCGTCCGGGACAGTATTGGAAACACCATATATTTT.

This clone has ten or more counts. V gene TRBV9 combines with J gene TRBJ2-2; D possibly matches TRBD1 or TRBD2 (5 bases each). Trimming left V 3 bases short and J 2 bases short, with 14 bases between. The CDR3 totals 16 residues. CDR1 is SGDLS and CDR2 is YYNGEE in the germline V gene. The CDR3 is CASSARGGLNTGELFF. CDR3 in DNA: TGTGCCAGCAGCGCCCGGGGCGGGCTTAACACCGGGGAGCTGTTTTTT. The full variable domain, rest sourced from reference TRBV9 and TRBJ2-2, is DSGVTQTPKHLITATGQRVTLRCSPRSGDLSVYWYQQSLDQGLQFLIQYYNGEERAKGNILERFSAQQFPDLHSELNLSSLELGDSALYFCASSARGGLNTGELFFGEGSRLTVL.

The rearrangement joins TRBV6-5 to TRBJ2-2; TRBD1 matches at 8 bases. The CDR3 has 15 residues. In germline, CDR1 is MNHEY, CDR2 SVGAGI. Trimming removed 6 bases from V and 6 bases from J; junction bases left unmatched: 9. CDR3 residues: CASRRTGQGAGELFF. CDR3 nucleotides: TGTGCCAGCAGACGCACCGGACAGGGTGCCGGGGAGCTGTTTTTT.

The chain combines TRBV19 with TRBJ2-1; a possible D gene is TRBD2 (6 bases). Trimming pared 3 bases from V and 15 bases from J, leaving 15 bases between. This CDR3 has 12 amino acids. In germline, CDR1 is LNHDA, CDR2 SQIVND (reference sequence). CDR3 sequence: CASSIFPGDPFF. DNA for the CDR3: TGTGCCAGTAGTATTTTTCCGGGAGATCCGTTCTTC. The complete variable domain, with remaining parts taken from reference TRBV19 and TRBJ2-1, reads DGGITQSPKYLFRKEGQNVTLSCEQNLNHDAMYWYRQDPGQGLRLIYYSQIVNDFQKGDIAEGYSVSREKKESFPLTVTSAQKNPTAFYLCASSIFPGDPFFGPGTRLTVL.

The V and J genes are TRBV10-3 and TRBJ2-7; 7 nucleotides agree with TRBD1. The CDR3 spans 13 residues. With 10 bases clipped from V and 6 bases from J, the junction kept 12 bases outside the gene matches. Per germline, CDR1 ENHRY and CDR2 SYGVKD. The CDR3 sequence is CATAGTVTLEQYF. CDR3 bases: TGTGCCACCGCTGGGACAGTCACCCTCGAGCAGTACTTC.

The V gene is TRBV10-3, the J gene TRBJ2-1; TRBD2 aligns across 14 bases. Germline values: CDR1 ENHRY, CDR2 SYGVKD. V dropped 2 bases and J dropped 2; count of bases not matched to a gene: 8. CDR3 size: 19 residues. Written as DNA, the CDR3 is TGTGCCATCAGTGAGAGGCAAGGACTAGCGGGAGGCACCTACAATGAGCAGTTCTTC. Its translation: CAISERQGLAGGTYNEQFF.

CDR3 residues: CASSLTGLNTEAFF. As DNA, the CDR3 is TGTGCCAGCTCGCTGACAGGGTTGAACACTGAAGCTTTCTTT. The chain joins TRBV7-3 to TRBJ1-1; 7 bases align to TRBD1. The germline V gene has CDR1 SGHTA and CDR2 FQGTGA. The CDR3 is 14 amino acids. The V gene end was trimmed by 8 bases and the J gene end by 0 bases; junction bases not matched to a gene: 6.

This clone was observed once. V and J are TRBV9 and TRBJ1-1, with unresolved D. The CDR3 covers 14 residues. Germline V gene sequence: CDR1 SGDLS, CDR2 YYNGEE. Trimming left V 0 bases short and J 1 base short, with 7 bases between. This CDR3 is CASSVVRGNTEAFF. The CDR3 nucleotides are TGTGCCAGCAGCGTAGTTCGGGGGAACACTGAAGCTTTCTTT.